This TCR beta chain is drawn from a study of blood T cell repertoires in COVID-19. Overall study context: The samples span acute and convalescent COVID-19 from the United States, Italy and Spain.

Participants, about 18 to 100 years old, spanned more than 20 US areas. Donors of Cohort 3 who recovered were those that had two negative PCRs, clearance, or symptom resolution. Study processing details: How many nucleated cells were present was estimated from reference gene primer amplification. The table came from immunoSEQ multiplex PCR; TCRdb's copy has only in-frame clones and leaves some out. The DNA was the basis for D and trimming; V, J and clone size are from that table. This sample has some 530,000 clones; 70% to 90% occur once, and the top ten carry around 7.9%. The V end was cut by 3 bases, the J end by 9 bases, with 7 bases between. The CDR3 sequence is 11 residues long. From germline, CDR1 is SGHTS and CDR2 YDEGEE.

V gene TRBV5-8 combines with J gene TRBJ2-1; a possible D gene is TRBD2 (6 bases). This sequence originates from a woman between 55 and 75 years old who had recovered from COVID-19. Sequenced input: PBMCs or T cells enriched from blood (not recorded which). The CDR3 protein is CASSSGGEQFF. CDR3 nucleotide sequence: TGTGCCAGCAGCTCCGGGGGTGAGCAGTTCTTC.